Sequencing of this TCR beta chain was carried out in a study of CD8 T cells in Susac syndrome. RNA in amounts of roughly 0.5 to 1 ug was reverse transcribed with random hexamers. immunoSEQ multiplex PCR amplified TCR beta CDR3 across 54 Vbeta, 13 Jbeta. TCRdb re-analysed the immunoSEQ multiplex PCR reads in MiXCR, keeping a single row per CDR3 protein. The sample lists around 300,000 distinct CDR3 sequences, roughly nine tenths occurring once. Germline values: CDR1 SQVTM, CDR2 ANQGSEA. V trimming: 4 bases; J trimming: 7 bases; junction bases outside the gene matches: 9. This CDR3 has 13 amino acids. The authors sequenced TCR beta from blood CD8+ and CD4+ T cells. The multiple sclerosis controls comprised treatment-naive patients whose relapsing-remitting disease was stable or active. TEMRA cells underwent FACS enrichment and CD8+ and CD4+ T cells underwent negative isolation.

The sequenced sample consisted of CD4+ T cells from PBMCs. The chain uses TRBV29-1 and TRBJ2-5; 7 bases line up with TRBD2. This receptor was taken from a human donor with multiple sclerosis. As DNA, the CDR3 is TGCAGCGTTGTACAAGGTGGGGAGGGGACCCAGTACTTC. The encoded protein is CSVVQGGEGTQYF.